What follows are 29 T cell receptor beta chains derived from one specimen sequenced in a study of cytomegalovirus exposure and HLA in healthy donors. This table comes from immunoSEQ multiplex PCR, and its TCRdb copy is limited to in-frame clones, with some not included. The sample lists about 75,000 clones; 85% were seen once. The source material was PBMCs. These receptors were obtained from a man younger than 45 in good health and CMV-seronegative.

V and J are TRBV28 and TRBJ1-2; perhaps TRBD1 as D (6 bases). The V end lost 2 bases, the J end lost 8 bases, and 9 bases lay between the germline ends. The CDR3 runs 12 residues. The germline gives CDR1 MDHEN, CDR2 SYDVKM. The CDR3 coding sequence is TGTGCCAGCAGTTTACCGGGGGGCGGCTACACCTTC. Amino acid sequence: CASSLPGGGYTF.

This clone has a single count. This rearrangement joins TRBV19 to TRBJ1-5; D ambiguous. Germline CDR1 and CDR2: LNHDA and SQIVND (reference sequence). V shed 5 bases and J shed 4 bases, with 12 bases lying between them. The CDR3 totals 14 residues. CDR3 loop: CASSLITMNQPQHF. The CDR3 bases are TGTGCCAGTAGTCTTATCACTATGAATCAGCCCCAGCATTTT.

This chain connects TRBV25-1 to TRBJ1-2; D is perhaps TRBD1 (6 bases). V was pared by 1 base and J by 0 bases, with 6 bases between. Germline V CDR1 and CDR2: MGHDK, SYGVNS. CDR3 length: 14 amino acids. In DNA, the CDR3 is TGTGCCAGCAGTGAATGGACAGCTAACTATGGCTACACCTTC. Translated: CASSEWTANYGYTF.

This rearrangement joins TRBV6-4 to TRBJ2-7; 9 bases are a match to TRBD1. The V segment lost 5 bases and the J segment 5 bases; nucleotides outside the gene matches: 13. This CDR3 contains 16 residues. The germline CDR1 and CDR2 sequences are MRHNA and SNTAGT. CDR3 sequence reads: CASSPGTGTPGNEQYF. The CDR3 coding sequence is TGTGCCAGCAGTCCCGGGACAGGGACCCCAGGGAACGAGCAGTACTTC.

The table lists this clone with a few counts. V and J are TRBV10-1 and TRBJ2-7, with a possible D match to TRBD2 (6 bases). V lost 3 bases and J lost 3, with 12 bases in between. The CDR3 has 14 residues. The germline V gene encodes CDR1 WNHNN and CDR2 SYGVQD (reference sequence). CDR3 residues: CASSEGRGIYEQYV. In DNA, the CDR3 is TGCGCCAGCAGTGAAGGTCGCGGGATCTACGAGCAGTACGTC.

The chain joins TRBV6-4 to TRBJ2-3; 8 nucleotides align to TRBD2. The V and J ends lost 2 bases and 3 bases, in that order; junction bases with no gene match: 4. Germline V gene lookup returns CDR1 MRHNA and CDR2 SNTAGT. This CDR3 contains 15 residues. CDR3: CASSDQAGVTDTQYF. The CDR3 coding sequence is TGTGCCAGCAGTGACCAAGCGGGGGTAACAGATACGCAGTATTTT.

The chain joins TRBV19 to TRBJ1-6; D is possibly TRBD1 (6 bases). The CDR3 runs 16 residues. V was trimmed by 7 bases and J by 7 bases, leaving 20 bases between them. Germline lookup yields CDR1 LNHDA and CDR2 SQIVND (reference sequence). The CDR3 region has the DNA TGTGCCAGTACTAAAGTACCGGGACAAAGAAATTCACCCCTCCACTTT. Translated: CASTKVPGQRNSPLHF.

This clone was detected a few times. This chain joins TRBV9 and TRBJ1-4; TRBD1 agrees at 8 bases. V was pared by 2 bases and J by 7 bases, with 7 bases of the junction left unmatched. The CDR3 contains 15 residues. Germline V gene data show CDR1 as SGDLS and CDR2 as YYNGEE. Here the CDR3 DNA reads TGTGCCAGCAGCGTTTGGACAGGGAGTGGTGAAAAACTGTTTTTT. It yields the protein CASSVWTGSGEKLFF.

The chain employs TRBV7-2 and TRBJ1-4, with 8 nucleotides matching TRBD1. With V trimmed by 4 bases and J by 14 bases, 12 bases remained unmatched. This CDR3 has 14 amino acids. The V gene's germline CDR1 is SGHTA and CDR2 FQGNSA. The CDR3 sequence is CASSSGPDRAGLFF. CDR3 DNA sequence: TGTGCCAGCAGCTCGGGGCCGGACAGGGCAGGGCTGTTTTTT. The entire variable domain, with the rest obtained from reference TRBV7-2 and TRBJ1-4, is as follows: GAGVSQSPSNKVTEKGKDVELRCDPISGHTALYWYRQSLGQGLEFLIYFQGNSAPDKSGLPSDRFSAERTGGSVSTLTIQRTQQEDSAVYLCASSSGPDRAGLFFGSGTQLSVL.

The rearrangement joins TRBV15 to TRBJ1-2, with 8 bases that match TRBD1. CDR1 LNHNV and CDR2 YYDKDF come from the germline V gene (reference sequence). The V segment lost 5 bases and the J segment 2 bases; nucleotides outside the gene matches: 4. This CDR3 contains 14 residues. This CDR3 is CATSSTGENYGYTF. CDR3 DNA sequence: TGTGCCACCAGCTCGACAGGGGAAAACTATGGCTACACCTTC.

J is TRBJ2-7 and V is TRBV11-2; TRBD1 matches 8 bases. Losses at the gene ends were 1 base for V and 3 bases for J; bases not matched to a gene: 11. CDR1 and CDR2 (germline): SGHAT, FQNNGV. The CDR3 sequence is 17 residues long. The CDR3 coding sequence is TGTGCCAGCAGCTTAGTCAGGGGGCCAATCCCGCACTACGAGCAGTACTTC. Its protein is CASSLVRGPIPHYEQYF.

The rearrangement uses TRBV23-1 and TRBJ2-5; 8 nucleotides line up with TRBD1. TRBV23-1 is an ORF, with its function uncertain. CDR3 length equals 15 residues. V lost 3 bases and J lost 1; bases outside the gene matches: 4. Here the CDR3 DNA reads TGCGCCAGCAGTCAGCGGACAGGGATCCAAGAGACCCAGTACTTC. Amino acid sequence: CASSQRTGIQETQYF.

The chain links TRBV7-9 to TRBJ1-3, with D possibly TRBD1 on 5 matching bases. Trimming took 3 bases from V and 0 from J, leaving 6 bases between them. Germline V gene data show CDR1 as SEHNR and CDR2 as FQNEAQ (reference sequence). The CDR3 covers 14 residues. CDR3 nucleotides: TGTGCCAGCAGCTTCGACAGCTCTGGAAACACCATATATTTT. Protein: CASSFDSSGNTIYF.

The rearrangement links TRBV10-2 to TRBJ2-2; D may be TRBD2 (5 bases). CDR3 length: 16 amino acids. Germline CDR1 and CDR2: WSHSY and SAAADI. V shed 8 bases and J shed 4 bases, with 20 bases lying between them. CDR3 DNA: TGCGCCAGCTTGTCAGCCGGGCTAGCTCGCACCGGGGAGCTGTTTTTT. This sequence encodes CASLSAGLARTGELFF.

This rearrangement joins TRBV5-1 to TRBJ2-7; TRBD2 aligns across 9 bases. V was clipped by 4 bases and J by 2 bases; unmatched bases: 7. The germline V gene has CDR1 SGHRS and CDR2 YFSETQ. The CDR3 contains 15 residues. CDR3 in amino acids: CASSASSGAPYEQYF. The CDR3 DNA is TGCGCCAGCAGCGCCTCTAGCGGGGCGCCCTACGAGCAGTACTTC.

The chain links TRBV5-1 to TRBJ2-3; TRBD2 is a possible D gene (6 bases). The V end was cut by 0 bases, the J end by 3 bases, with 17 bases between. Germline lookup yields CDR1 SGHRS and CDR2 YFSETQ. The CDR3 runs 17 residues. The CDR3 loop is CASSLELRGVGTDTQYF. The CDR3 bases are TGCGCCAGCAGCTTGGAGTTGCGCGGGGTTGGTACAGATACGCAGTATTTT. The entire variable domain, with the rest obtained from reference TRBV5-1 and TRBJ2-3, is as follows: KAGVTQTPRYLIKTRGQQVTLSCSPISGHRSVSWYQQTPGQGLQFLFEYFSETQRNKGNFPGRFSGRQFSNSRSEMNVSTLELGDSALYLCASSLELRGVGTDTQYFGPGTRLTVL.

The rearrangement joins TRBV5-4 to TRBJ2-5, with TRBD2 matching 10 bases. Per germline, CDR1 SGHNT and CDR2 YYREEE (reference sequence). The CDR3 is made up of 16 amino acids. The V and J ends lost 0 bases and 4 bases, in that order; junction bases with no gene match: 6. CDR3 in DNA: TGTGCCAGCAGCTTGGTGCTAGCGGGAGTTGGAGAGACCCAGTACTTC. Its translation: CASSLVLAGVGETQYF.

This clone occurred a few times. The chain couples TRBV29-1 to TRBJ1-5; D is undetermined. Between the trimmed V and J ends, which lost 4 bases and 8 bases, there was a span of 12 bases. This CDR3 has 12 residues. Germline CDR1 is SQVTM and CDR2 is ANQGSEA. The CDR3 region is CSVGSGVEPQHF. In DNA, the CDR3 is TGCAGCGTTGGTTCGGGTGTAGAGCCCCAGCATTTT.

J is TRBJ2-7 and V is TRBV5-1, with D perhaps matching TRBD2 (6 bases). Germline V CDR1 and CDR2: SGHRS, YFSETQ. This CDR3 comprises 13 residues. V lost 6 bases, J lost 5 bases, and 15 bases lay in between. The CDR3 DNA reads as TGCGCCAGCAACAAAAGGGACTTCCACGAGCAGTACGTC. Its protein is CASNKRDFHEQYV.

This clone was picked up a small number of times. The chain uses TRBV7-9 and TRBJ1-2; D possibly corresponds to TRBD1 (6 bases). CDR1 is SEHNR, CDR2 FQNEAQ, per germline (reference sequence). This CDR3 comprises 13 residues. Trimming shortened V by 3 bases and J by 8 bases, and 13 bases separated the two germline ends. For the CDR3, the DNA is TGTGCCAGCAGCTTTGCACAGGGTTTCGGCTACACCTTC. It specifies CASSFAQGFGYTF.

The chain couples TRBV30 to TRBJ2-3; 8 bases are a match to TRBD1. The CDR3 length is 16 residues. J lost 2 bases, V lost 0 bases, and 7 bases had no gene match. In germline, CDR1 is GTSNPN, CDR2 SVGIG (reference sequence). This CDR3 is CAWSVRDRSFTDTQYF. Here the CDR3 DNA reads TGTGCCTGGAGTGTCCGGGACAGGTCTTTCACAGATACGCAGTATTTT. The entire variable domain, with the rest obtained from reference TRBV30 and TRBJ2-3, is as follows: SQTIHQWPATLVQPVGSPLSLECTVEGTSNPNLYWYRQAAGRGLQLLFYSVGIGQISSEVPQNLSASRPQDRQFILSSKKLLLSDSGFYLCAWSVRDRSFTDTQYFGPGTRLTVL.

Only a few counts were recorded for this clone. At one of its ends the junction is not consistent with the germline gene, which may arise from a read error. This chain uses TRBV19 with TRBJ1-5; 8 bases fit TRBD1. The CDR3 contains 16 residues. The germline CDR1 and CDR2 sequences are LNHDA and SQIVND (reference sequence). In DNA, the CDR3 is TGTGCCAGTATCCCATCGGGACAGGATCTCAATCAGTCCCAGCATTTT. Translated: CASIPSGQDLNQSQHF.

The chain joins TRBV7-9 to TRBJ2-7, with 9 bases that match TRBD1. Germline CDR1 is SEHNR and CDR2 is FQNEAQ (reference sequence). This CDR3 is 14 amino acids long. V trimming: 5 bases; J trimming: 6 bases; junction bases outside the gene matches: 8. This CDR3 reads CASSAQGADSEQYF. In DNA form, the CDR3 reads TGTGCCAGCAGCGCACAGGGGGCCGACTCCGAGCAGTACTTC.

The chain carries TRBV28 and TRBJ1-3; 7 nucleotides align to TRBD1. The germline V gene encodes CDR1 MDHEN and CDR2 SYDVKM. The J segment lost 5 bases and the V segment lost 6 bases, leaving 10 bases of the junction unmatched. The CDR3 totals 15 residues. The CDR3 DNA reads TGTGCCAGCAGCTCCCCGGGACAGAGGAGAAACACCATATATTTT. Translation: CASSSPGQRRNTIYF. The full variable domain, in which reference TRBV28 and TRBJ1-3 provide the parts outside the CDR3, is DVKVTQSSRYLVKRTGEKVFLECVQDMDHENMFWYRQDPGLGLRLIYFSYDVKMKEKGDIPEGYSVSREKKERFSLILESASTNQTSMYLCASSSPGQRRNTIYFGEGSWLTVV.

The V gene is TRBV9, the J gene TRBJ2-2; D remains unclear. The CDR3 has 14 amino acids. The germline V and J ends were trimmed by 3 bases and 4 bases, with 10 bases remaining between them. Germline V gene lookup returns CDR1 SGDLS and CDR2 YYNGEE. For the CDR3, the DNA is TGTGCCAGCAGCGGGGCAGCCGGCACCGGGGAGCTGTTTTTT. It yields the protein CASSGAAGTGELFF.

The genes are TRBV5-4 and TRBJ2-1; TRBD2 matches at 11 bases. V lost 0 bases to trimming and J lost 6 bases; unmatched junction nucleotides: 11. Per the germline V gene, CDR1 is SGHNT and CDR2 is YYREEE (reference sequence). The CDR3 runs to 18 residues. The CDR3: CASSLVGISGGAGNEQFF. Written as DNA, the CDR3 is TGTGCCAGCAGCTTGGTCGGTATTAGCGGGGGGGCCGGCAATGAGCAGTTCTTC.

V usage is TRBV28 and J usage is TRBJ1-1; TRBD1 aligns across 9 bases. V lost 0 bases and J lost 5; bases outside the gene matches: 7. This CDR3 is 16 amino acids long. CDR1 and CDR2 (germline): MDHEN, SYDVKM. The CDR3 loop reads CASSLWTGGGGTEAFF. In DNA, the CDR3 is TGTGCCAGCAGTTTATGGACAGGGGGGGGAGGGACTGAAGCTTTCTTT.

The V and J genes are TRBV27 and TRBJ2-2; 10 bases are a match to TRBD1. The CDR3 contains 14 residues. Germline CDR1 MNHEY, CDR2 SMNVEV (reference sequence). With 4 bases clipped from V and 4 bases from J, the junction kept 0 bases outside the gene matches. The chain's CDR3 is CASSWDRGTGELFF. The CDR3, as DNA: TGTGCCAGCAGTTGGGACAGGGGCACCGGGGAGCTGTTTTTT.

V usage is TRBV2 and J usage is TRBJ1-1; D gene ambiguous. The germline V and J ends were trimmed by 10 bases and 5 bases, with 17 bases remaining between them. CDR3 length: 13 amino acids. CDR1 is SNHLY and CDR2 is FYNNEI in the germline V gene. DNA for the CDR3: TGTGCCACCTCCGGGGAGGGTGGGACTGAAGCTTTCTTT. It yields the protein CATSGEGGTEAFF.